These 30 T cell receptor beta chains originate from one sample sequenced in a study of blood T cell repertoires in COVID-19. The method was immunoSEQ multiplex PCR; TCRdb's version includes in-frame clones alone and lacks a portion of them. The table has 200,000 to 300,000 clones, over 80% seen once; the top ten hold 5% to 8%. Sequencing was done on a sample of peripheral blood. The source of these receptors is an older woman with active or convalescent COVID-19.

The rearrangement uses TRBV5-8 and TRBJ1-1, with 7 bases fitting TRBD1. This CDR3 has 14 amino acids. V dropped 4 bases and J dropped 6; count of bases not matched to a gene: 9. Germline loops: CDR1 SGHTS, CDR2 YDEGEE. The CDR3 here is CASSPLGGGPEAFF. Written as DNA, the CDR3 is TGTGCCAGCAGCCCGCTAGGAGGGGGCCCTGAAGCTTTCTTT.

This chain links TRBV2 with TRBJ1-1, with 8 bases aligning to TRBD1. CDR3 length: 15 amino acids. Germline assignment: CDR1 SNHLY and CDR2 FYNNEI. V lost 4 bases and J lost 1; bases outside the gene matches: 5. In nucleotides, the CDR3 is TGTGCCAGCAGTGCAGGGGGCCTTGGGAACACTGAAGCTTTCTTT. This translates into CASSAGGLGNTEAFF.

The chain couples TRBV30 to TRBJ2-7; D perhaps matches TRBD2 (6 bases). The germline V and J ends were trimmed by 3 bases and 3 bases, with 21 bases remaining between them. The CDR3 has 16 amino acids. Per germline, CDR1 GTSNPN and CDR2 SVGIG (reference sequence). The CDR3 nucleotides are TGTGCCTGGAGCGTACGGGGGACGAGTATACTCTACGAGCAGTACTTC. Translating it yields CAWSVRGTSILYEQYF. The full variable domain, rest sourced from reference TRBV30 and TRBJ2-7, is SQTIHQWPATLVQPVGSPLSLECTVEGTSNPNLYWYRQAAGRGLQLLFYSVGIGQISSEVPQNLSASRPQDRQFILSSKKLLLSDSGFYLCAWSVRGTSILYEQYFGPGTRLTVT.

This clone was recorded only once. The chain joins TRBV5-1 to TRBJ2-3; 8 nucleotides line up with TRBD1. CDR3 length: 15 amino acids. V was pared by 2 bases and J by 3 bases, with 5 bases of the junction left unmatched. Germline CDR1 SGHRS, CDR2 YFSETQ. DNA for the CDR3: TGCGCCAGCAGCTTTCGGGACAGGTGGACAGATACGCAGTATTTT. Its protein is CASSFRDRWTDTQYF.

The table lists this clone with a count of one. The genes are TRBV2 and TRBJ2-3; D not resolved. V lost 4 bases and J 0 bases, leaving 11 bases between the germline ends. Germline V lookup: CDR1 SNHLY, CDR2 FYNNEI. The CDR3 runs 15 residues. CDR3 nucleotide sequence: TGTGCCAGCAGTGGACTTGCATCTAGCACAGATACGCAGTATTTT. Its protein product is CASSGLASSTDTQYF.

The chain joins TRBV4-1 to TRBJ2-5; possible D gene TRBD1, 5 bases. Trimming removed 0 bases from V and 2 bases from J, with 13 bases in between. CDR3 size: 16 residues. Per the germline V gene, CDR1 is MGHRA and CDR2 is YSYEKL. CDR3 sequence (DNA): TGCGCCAGCAGCCAAGAACCGGCAGGGTATCAAGAGACCCAGTACTTC. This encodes CASSQEPAGYQETQYF.

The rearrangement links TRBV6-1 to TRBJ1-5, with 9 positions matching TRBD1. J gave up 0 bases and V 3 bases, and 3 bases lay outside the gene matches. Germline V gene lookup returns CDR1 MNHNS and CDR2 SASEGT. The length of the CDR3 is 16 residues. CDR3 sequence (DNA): TGTGCCAGCAGTGACGGGACAGGGTATAGCAATCAGCCCCAGCATTTT. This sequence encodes CASSDGTGYSNQPQHF.

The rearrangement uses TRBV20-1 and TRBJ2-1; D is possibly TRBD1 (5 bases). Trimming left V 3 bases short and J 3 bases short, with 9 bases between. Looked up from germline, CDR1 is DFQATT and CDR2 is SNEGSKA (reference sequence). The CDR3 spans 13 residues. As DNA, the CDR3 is TGCAGTGCTAGTGCAGGGAACTACAATGAGCAGTTCTTC. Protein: CSASAGNYNEQFF.

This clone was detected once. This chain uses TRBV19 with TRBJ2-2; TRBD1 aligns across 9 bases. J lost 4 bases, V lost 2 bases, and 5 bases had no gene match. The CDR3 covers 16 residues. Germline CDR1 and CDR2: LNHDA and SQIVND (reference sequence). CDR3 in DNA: TGTGCCAGTAGTATAATGACAGGGGGTAGCACCGGGGAGCTGTTTTTT. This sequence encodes CASSIMTGGSTGELFF.

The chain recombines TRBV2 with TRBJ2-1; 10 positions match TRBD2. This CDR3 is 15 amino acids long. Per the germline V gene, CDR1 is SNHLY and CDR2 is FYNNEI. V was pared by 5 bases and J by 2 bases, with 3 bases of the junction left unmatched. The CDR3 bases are TGTGCCAGCAGTATAGCGGGGGGCCCCTACAATGAGCAGTTCTTC. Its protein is CASSIAGGPYNEQFF.

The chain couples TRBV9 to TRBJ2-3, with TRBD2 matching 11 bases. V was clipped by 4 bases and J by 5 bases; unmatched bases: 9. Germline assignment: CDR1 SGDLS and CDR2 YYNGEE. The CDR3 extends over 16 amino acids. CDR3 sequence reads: CASSPLSGGAGDTQYF. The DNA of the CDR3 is TGTGCCAGCAGCCCCCTTAGCGGGGGGGCCGGAGATACGCAGTATTTT.

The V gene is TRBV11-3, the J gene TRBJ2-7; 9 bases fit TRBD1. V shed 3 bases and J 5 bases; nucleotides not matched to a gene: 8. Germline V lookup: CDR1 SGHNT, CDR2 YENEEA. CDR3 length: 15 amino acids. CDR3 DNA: TGTGCCAGCAGCTTTAACAGGGGGCGCCGGAACGAGCAGTACTTC. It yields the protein CASSFNRGRRNEQYF. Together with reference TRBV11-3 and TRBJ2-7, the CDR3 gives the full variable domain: EAGVVQSPRYKIIEKKQPVAFWCNPISGHNTLYWYLQNLGQGPELLIRYENEEAVDDSQLPKDRFSAERLKGVDSTLKIQPAELGDSAVYLCASSFNRGRRNEQYFGPGTRLTVT.

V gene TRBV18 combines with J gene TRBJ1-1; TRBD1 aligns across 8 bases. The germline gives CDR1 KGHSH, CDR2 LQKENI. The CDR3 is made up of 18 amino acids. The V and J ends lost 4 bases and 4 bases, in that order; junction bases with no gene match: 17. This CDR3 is CASSQRSPGGSSGTEAFF. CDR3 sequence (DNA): TGTGCCAGCTCACAACGCTCGCCAGGGGGCTCTTCGGGCACTGAAGCTTTCTTT.

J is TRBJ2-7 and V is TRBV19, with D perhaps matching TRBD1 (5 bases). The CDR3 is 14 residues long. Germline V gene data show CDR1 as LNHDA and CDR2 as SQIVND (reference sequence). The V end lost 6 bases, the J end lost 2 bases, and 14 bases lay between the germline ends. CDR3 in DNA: TGTGCCAGTAGCCCTATGGACAAGGCCTACGAGCAGTACTTC. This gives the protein CASSPMDKAYEQYF.

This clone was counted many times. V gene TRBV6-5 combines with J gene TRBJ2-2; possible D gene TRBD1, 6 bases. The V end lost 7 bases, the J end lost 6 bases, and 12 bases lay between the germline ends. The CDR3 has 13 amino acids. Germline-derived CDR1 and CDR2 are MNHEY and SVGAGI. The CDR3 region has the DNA TGTGCCAGCACCCCAAGGACAGCCGGGGAGCTGTTTTTT. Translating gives CASTPRTAGELFF.

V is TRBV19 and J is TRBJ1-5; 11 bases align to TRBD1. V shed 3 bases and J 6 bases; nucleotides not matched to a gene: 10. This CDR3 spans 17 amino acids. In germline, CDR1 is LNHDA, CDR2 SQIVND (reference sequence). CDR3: CASSMPTGTGGGQPQHF. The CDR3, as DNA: TGTGCCAGTAGTATGCCGACCGGGACAGGGGGTGGTCAGCCCCAGCATTTT.

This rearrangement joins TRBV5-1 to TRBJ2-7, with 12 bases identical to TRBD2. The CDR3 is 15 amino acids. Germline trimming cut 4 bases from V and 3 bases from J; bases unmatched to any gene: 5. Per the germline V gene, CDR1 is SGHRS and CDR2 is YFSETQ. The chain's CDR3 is CASSQTSGSYYEQYF. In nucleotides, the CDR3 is TGCGCCAGCAGCCAGACTAGCGGGAGTTACTACGAGCAGTACTTC. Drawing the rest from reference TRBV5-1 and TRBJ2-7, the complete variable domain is KAGVTQTPRYLIKTRGQQVTLSCSPISGHRSVSWYQQTPGQGLQFLFEYFSETQRNKGNFPGRFSGRQFSNSRSEMNVSTLELGDSALYLCASSQTSGSYYEQYFGPGTRLTVT.

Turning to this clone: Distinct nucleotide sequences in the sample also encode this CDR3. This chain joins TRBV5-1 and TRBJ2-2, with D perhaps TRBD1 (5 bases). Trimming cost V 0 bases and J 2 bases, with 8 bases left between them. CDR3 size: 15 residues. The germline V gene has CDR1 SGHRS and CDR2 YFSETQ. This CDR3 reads CASSLGGQNTGELFF. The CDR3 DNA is TGCGCCAGCAGCTTGGGTGGACAAAACACCGGGGAGCTGTTTTTT.

The CDR3 protein is CASSLAAAVQAFF. CDR3 sequence (DNA): TGTGCCAGCAGCTTAGCGGCGGCTGTTCAAGCTTTCTTT. V and J are TRBV7-8 and TRBJ1-1; D call uncertain. Germline assignment: CDR1 SGHVS and CDR2 FQNEAQ. The V end lost 0 bases, the J end lost 9 bases, and 11 bases lay between the germline ends. The CDR3 runs to 13 residues.

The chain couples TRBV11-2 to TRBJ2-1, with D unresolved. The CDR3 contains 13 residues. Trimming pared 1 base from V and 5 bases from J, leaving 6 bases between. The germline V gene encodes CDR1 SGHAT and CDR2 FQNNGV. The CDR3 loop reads CASSLALDNEQFF. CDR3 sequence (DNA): TGTGCCAGCAGCTTAGCACTGGACAATGAGCAGTTCTTC.

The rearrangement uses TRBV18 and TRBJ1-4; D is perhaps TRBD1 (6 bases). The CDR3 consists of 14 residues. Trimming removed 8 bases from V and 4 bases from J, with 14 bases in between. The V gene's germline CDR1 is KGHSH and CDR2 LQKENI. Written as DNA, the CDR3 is TGTGCCAGCCGCAGGGGCAGCGATAATGAAAAACTGTTTTTT. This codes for CASRRGSDNEKLFF.

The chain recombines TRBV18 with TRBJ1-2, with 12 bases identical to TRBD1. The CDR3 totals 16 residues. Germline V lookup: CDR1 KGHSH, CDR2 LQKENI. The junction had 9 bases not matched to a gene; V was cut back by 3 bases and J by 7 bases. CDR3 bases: TGTGCCAGCTCACCCGGGACAGGGGGCGCAATTCCTGGCTACACCTTC. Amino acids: CASSPGTGGAIPGYTF.

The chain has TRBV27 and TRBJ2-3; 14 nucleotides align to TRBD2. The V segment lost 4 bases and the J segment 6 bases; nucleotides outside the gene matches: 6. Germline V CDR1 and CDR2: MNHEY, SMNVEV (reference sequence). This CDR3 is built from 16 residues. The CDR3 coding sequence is TGTGCCAGCAGTTGGACTAGCGGGGGGTTGTCGGATACGCAGTATTTT. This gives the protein CASSWTSGGLSDTQYF.

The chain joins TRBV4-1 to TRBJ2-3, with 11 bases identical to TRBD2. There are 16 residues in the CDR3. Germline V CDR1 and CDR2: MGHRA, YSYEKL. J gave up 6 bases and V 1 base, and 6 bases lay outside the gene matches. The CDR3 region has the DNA TGCGCCAGCAGCCAAGCGCTAGCGGGGGGTAGGGATACGCAGTATTTT. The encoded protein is CASSQALAGGRDTQYF.

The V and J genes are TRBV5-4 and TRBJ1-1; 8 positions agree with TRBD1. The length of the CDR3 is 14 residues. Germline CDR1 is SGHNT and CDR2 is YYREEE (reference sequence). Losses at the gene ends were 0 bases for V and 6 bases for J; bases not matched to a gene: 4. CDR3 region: CASSLGQGLAEAFF. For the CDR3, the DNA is TGTGCCAGCAGCTTGGGACAGGGGCTGGCTGAAGCTTTCTTT.

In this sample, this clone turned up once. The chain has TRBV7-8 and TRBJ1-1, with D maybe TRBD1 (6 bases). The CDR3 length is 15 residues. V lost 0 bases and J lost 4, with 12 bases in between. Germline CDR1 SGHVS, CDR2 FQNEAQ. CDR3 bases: TGTGCCAGCAGCTTAGCACAGGGTAGTGGCACTGAAGCTTTCTTT. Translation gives CASSLAQGSGTEAFF.

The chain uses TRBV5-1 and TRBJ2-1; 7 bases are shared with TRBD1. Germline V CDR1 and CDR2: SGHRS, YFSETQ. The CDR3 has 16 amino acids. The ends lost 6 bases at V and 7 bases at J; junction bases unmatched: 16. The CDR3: CASTITYRLQGNEQFF. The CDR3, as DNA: TGCGCCAGCACCATTACCTATCGGCTACAGGGGAATGAGCAGTTCTTC.

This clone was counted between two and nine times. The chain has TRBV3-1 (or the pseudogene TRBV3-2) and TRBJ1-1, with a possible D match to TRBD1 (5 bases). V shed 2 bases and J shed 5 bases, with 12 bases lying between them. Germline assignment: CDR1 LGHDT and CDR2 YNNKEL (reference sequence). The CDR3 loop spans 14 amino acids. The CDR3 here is CASSQLTGRTEAFF. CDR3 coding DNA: TGTGCCAGCAGCCAACTCACAGGAAGGACTGAAGCTTTCTTT.

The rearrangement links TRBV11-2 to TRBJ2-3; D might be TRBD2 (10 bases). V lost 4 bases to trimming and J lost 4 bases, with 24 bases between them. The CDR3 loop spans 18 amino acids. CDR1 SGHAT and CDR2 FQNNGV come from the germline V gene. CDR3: CASSYRGRVAGGPDTQYF. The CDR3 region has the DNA TGTGCCAGCAGCTACAGGGGGCGGGTAGCGGGAGGTCCAGATACGCAGTATTTT. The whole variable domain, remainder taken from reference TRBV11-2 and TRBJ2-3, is EAGVAQSPRYKIIEKRQSVAFWCNPISGHATLYWYQQILGQGPKLLIQFQNNGVVDDSQLPKDRFSAERLKGVDSTLKIQPAKLEDSAVYLCASSYRGRVAGGPDTQYFGPGTRLTVL.

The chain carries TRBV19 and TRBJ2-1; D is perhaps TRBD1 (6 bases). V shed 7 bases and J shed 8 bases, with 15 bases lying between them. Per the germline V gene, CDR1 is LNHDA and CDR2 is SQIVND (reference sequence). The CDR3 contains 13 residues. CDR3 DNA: TGTGCCAGTAAGAACAGGGCCGGGGATGAGCAGTTCTTC. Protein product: CASKNRAGDEQFF.